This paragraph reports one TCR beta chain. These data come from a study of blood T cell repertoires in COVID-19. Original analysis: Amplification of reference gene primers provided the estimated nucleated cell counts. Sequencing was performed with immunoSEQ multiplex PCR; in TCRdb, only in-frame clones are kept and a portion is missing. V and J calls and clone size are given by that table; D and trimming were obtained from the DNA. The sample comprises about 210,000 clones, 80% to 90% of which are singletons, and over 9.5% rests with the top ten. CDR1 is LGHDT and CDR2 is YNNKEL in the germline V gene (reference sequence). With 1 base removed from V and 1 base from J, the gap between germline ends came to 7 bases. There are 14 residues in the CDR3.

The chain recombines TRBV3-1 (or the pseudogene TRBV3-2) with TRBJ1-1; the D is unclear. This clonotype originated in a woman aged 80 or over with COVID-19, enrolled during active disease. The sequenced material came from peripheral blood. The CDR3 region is CASSQGRGNTEAFF. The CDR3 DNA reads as TGTGCCAGCAGCCAAGGACGGGGGAACACTGAAGCTTTCTTT.